These T cell receptor beta chains were read from a single sample in a study of T cell responses to AZD1222 COVID-19 vaccine. Profiling relied on immunoSEQ multiplex PCR, and the TCRdb table lists in-frame clones only, not all of them. The sample lists roughly 170,000 clones; about 90% were seen once. This material consisted of peripheral blood, taken on day 0 of AZD1222 vaccination. Receptor source: an adult in good health. The CDR3 runs from the conserved cysteine through the conserved F or W. The D gene is left open where the match is weak. Rows give clone size only sometimes, using once, few, many, or a class for an expanded clone.

v_gene	j_gene	abundance	d_gene	CDR3nt	CDR3aa
TRBV30	TRBJ1-5	once	.	TGTGCCTGGAGTGCGGCCCGGGACCCCACGTATAGCAATCAGCCCCAGCATTTT	CAWSAARDPTYSNQPQHF
TRBV7-8	TRBJ2-7	.	.	TGTGCCAGCAGCCCCGGACAGCGCTTCACCTACGAGCAGTACTTC	CASSPGQRFTYEQYF
TRBV9	TRBJ1-1	.	.	TGTGCCAGCAGCGAGGGGACCGGGACAACGAACACTGAAGCTTTCTTT	CASSEGTGTTNTEAFF
TRBV6-5	TRBJ2-7	.	.	TGTGCCAGCAGGAGAACAGGGGAGGGCTACGAGCAGTACTTC	CASRRTGEGYEQYF
TRBV30	TRBJ1-2	.	.	TGTGCCTGGAGTCAGGCGGACTATGGCTACACCTTC	CAWSQADYGYTF
TRBV30	TRBJ1-5	.	.	TGTGCCTGGAGTGTACAGGGCAATCAGCCCCAGCATTTT	CAWSVQGNQPQHF
TRBV5-1	TRBJ1-2	.	.	TGCGCCAGCAGCTCTCGGGACACCCTTAGGGGTGGCTACACCTTC	CASSSRDTLRGGYTF
TRBV9	TRBJ2-1	.	TRBD1	TGTGCCAGCAGCGTATGGGCAGGGGGTCGTCAGTCCTACAATGAGCAGTTCTTC	CASSVWAGGRQSYNEQFF
TRBV18	TRBJ1-5	.	TRBD1	TGTGCCAGCTCGATACAGGGGGCGGTTCAGCCCCAGCATTTT	CASSIQGAVQPQHF
TRBV30	TRBJ2-1	.	.	TGTGCGGTGGAGTGGGGCAGGGGTCTTAATCCCTACAATGAGCAGTTCTTC	CAVEWGRGLNPYNEQFF
TRBV19	TRBJ1-6	.	.	TGTGCCAGTAGGACCAAGGACCCTAGAGGGAATTCACCCCTCCACTTT	CASRTKDPRGNSPLHF
TRBV6-5	TRBJ2-2	.	.	TGTGCCAGCAGACCCGGTCCCGGGGAGCTGTTTTTT	CASRPGPGELFF
TRBV6-5	TRBJ2-3	.	.	TGTGCCAGCAGTTACGGGGATACGCAGTATTTT	CASSYGDTQYF
TRBV6-5	TRBJ1-2	.	.	TGTGCCAGCAGTTACGTCTATGGCTACACCTTC	CASSYVYGYTF
TRBV11-3	TRBJ2-1	.	TRBD2	TGTGCCAGCAGCGGACGCAGCGGGGATGACAATGAGCAGTTCTTC	CASSGRSGDDNEQFF
TRBV5-1	TRBJ1-1	.	TRBD1	TGCGCCAGCTCCTCACACCTTGACAGGGTTAAGACTGAAGCTTTCTTT	CASSSHLDRVKTEAFF
TRBV7-9	TRBJ2-3	.	.	TGTGCCAGCAGCTTAGAGGGGAGAGGCACAGATACGCAGTATTTT	CASSLEGRGTDTQYF
TRBV3-1/TRBV3-2	TRBJ2-3	.	.	TGTGCCAGCAGCCAAGGAGAGGAGGGAGAATCTAGCACAGATACGCAGTATTTT	CASSQGEEGESSTDTQYF
TRBV7-8	TRBJ2-3	.	TRBD2	TGTGCCAGCAGCATCCAACTAGCGAAGAGCACAGATACGCAGTATTTT	CASSIQLAKSTDTQYF
TRBV4-1	TRBJ1-2	.	.	TGCGCCAGCAGCCAAGAGCCGGTTTCTAACTATGGCTACACCTTC	CASSQEPVSNYGYTF